The clone carrying this T cell receptor beta chain was found many times. The data derive from a study of T-cell reconstitution after alpha-beta-depleted transplantation in children. This CDR3 has 13 residues. Germline assignment: CDR1 DFQATT and CDR2 SNEGSKA (reference sequence). V trimming: 6 bases; J trimming: 9 bases; junction bases outside the gene matches: 9. During its preparation, the TCRbeta library received unique molecular identifiers. TCRdb itself ran the PCR reads through MiXCR, one entry per CDR3 protein. The table lists some 600,000 distinct CDR3 sequences, about 15% of them singletons, with 1.1% in the top ten.

The TCR sequence derives from a human donor who donated a stem cell graft to a child with acute myeloid leukemia. This rearrangement joins TRBV20-1 to TRBJ2-1; 9 nucleotides match TRBD1. The source material was PBMCs from the stem cell graft donor, sampled from the stem cell graft. CDR3 in DNA: TGCAGTGCCCCGGGACAGGGTATGAGTGAGCAGTTCTTC. This translates into CSAPGQGMSEQFF.